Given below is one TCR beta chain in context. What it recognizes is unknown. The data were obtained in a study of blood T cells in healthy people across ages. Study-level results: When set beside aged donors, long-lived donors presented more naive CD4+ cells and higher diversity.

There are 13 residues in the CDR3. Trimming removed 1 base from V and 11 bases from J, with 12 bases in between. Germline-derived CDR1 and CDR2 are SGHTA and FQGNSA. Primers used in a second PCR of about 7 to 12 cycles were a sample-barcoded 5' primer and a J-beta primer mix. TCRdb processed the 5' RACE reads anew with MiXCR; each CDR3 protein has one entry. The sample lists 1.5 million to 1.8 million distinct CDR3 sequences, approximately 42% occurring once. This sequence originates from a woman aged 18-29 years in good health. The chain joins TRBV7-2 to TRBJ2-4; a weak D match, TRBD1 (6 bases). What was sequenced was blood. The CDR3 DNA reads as TGTGCCAGCAGCTTAGGCCGGGACAACGTTCAGTACTTC. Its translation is CASSLGRDNVQYF.